This T cell receptor beta chain is from a study of post-analysis software for immune sequencing data. General study findings and limits: Relative to controls, patients with multiple sclerosis showed significantly lower normalized Chao1 diversity. Relative to controls, patients had several TRBV segments at higher frequency, with TRBV5-6, TRBV5-1 and TRBV20-1 among these.

Trimming cost V 3 bases and J 2 bases; bases outside gene matches: 7. The length of the CDR3 is 16 residues. Germline V gene data show CDR1 as SGHDN and CDR2 as FVKESK. Libraries were made from TCR beta cDNA, and they carried unique molecular identifiers. TCRdb recomputed calls from the PCR reads with MiXCR, one row per CDR3 protein. Of around 710,000 distinct CDR3 sequences listed, just over 45% were seen once; the top ten hold roughly 4.5%. This clonotype was counted between two and nine times. What it binds is unknown. The origin of this receptor is a girl aged 5 to 17 with multiple sclerosis. The sequencing sample was made of blood. The chain couples TRBV14 to TRBJ2-1; 7 bases are a match to TRBD1. Here the CDR3 reads CASSHLDRAPYNEQFF. The CDR3 DNA reads as TGTGCCAGCAGCCATCTAGACAGGGCCCCCTACAATGAGCAGTTCTTC.